The 16 T cell receptor beta chains below were found in one sample sequenced in a study of OX40 agonist ivuxolimab in advanced cancers. Produced via immunoSEQ multiplex PCR; TCRdb's table is partial and in-frame only. This table has tens of thousands of clones, approximately 90% appearing once. The source was CD4+ or CD8+ T cells sorted from blood, collected in a trial of the OX40 agonist ivuxolimab. Receptor source: an adult with an advanced solid tumor such as melanoma, head and neck, liver or kidney cancer.

The rearrangement links TRBV7-9 to TRBJ2-7; no clear D. Trimming stripped 9 bases from V and 0 bases from J, with 12 bases between. Germline loops: CDR1 SEHNR, CDR2 FQNEAQ (reference sequence). This CDR3 is 13 amino acids long. As DNA, the CDR3 is TGTGCCAGACCCCCAGTGGGCTCCTACGAGCAGTACTTC. It yields the protein CARPPVGSYEQYF.

This chain joins TRBV29-1 and TRBJ2-1, with 7 bases fitting TRBD1. This CDR3 spans 14 amino acids. Germline V gene lookup returns CDR1 SQVTM and CDR2 ANQGSEA. V dropped 7 bases and J dropped 7; count of bases not matched to a gene: 13. The chain's CDR3 is CSARTGAFANEQFF. CDR3 DNA: TGCAGCGCTAGAACAGGGGCCTTCGCGAATGAGCAGTTCTTC.

CDR3 coding DNA: TGTGCCAGCAGCTCGGACAGTTACATTCAGTACTTC. As protein: CASSSDSYIQYF. The V gene is TRBV11-3, the J gene TRBJ2-4, with a weak D call TRBD1 (6 bases). With 4 bases removed from V and 8 bases from J, the gap between germline ends came to 9 bases. CDR1 SGHNT and CDR2 YENEEA come from the germline V gene. This CDR3 comprises 12 residues.

This chain links TRBV6-6 with TRBJ1-4; perhaps TRBD1 as D (5 bases). Germline CDR1 and CDR2: MNHNY and SVGAGI (reference sequence). V lost 6 bases and J 7 bases, leaving 15 bases between the germline ends. The CDR3 totals 14 residues. The CDR3 loop reads CASRQTGEVEKLFF. CDR3 DNA sequence: TGTGCCAGCAGGCAAACAGGAGAGGTTGAAAAACTGTTTTTT.

The gene calls are TRBV5-6 and TRBJ1-3; no clear D gene. Trimming took off 2 bases at V and 0 bases at J, with 12 bases between the two ends. In germline, CDR1 is SGHDT, CDR2 YYEEEE. CDR3 length equals 16 residues. CDR3 nucleotides: TGTGCCAGCAGCTTTCCCGACCTGAGCTCTGGAAACACCATATATTTT. Translating gives CASSFPDLSSGNTIYF.

This chain links TRBV7-6 with TRBJ2-5; a possible D gene is TRBD1 (5 bases). V lost 4 bases and J lost 4, with 13 bases in between. Per germline, CDR1 SGHVS and CDR2 FNYEAQ. This CDR3 has 14 amino acids. In DNA form, the CDR3 reads TGTGCCAGCAGCTCACGTCAGGGTGGAGAGACCCAGTACTTC. Translated: CASSSRQGGETQYF.

The chain employs TRBV11-3 and TRBJ2-3, with D unresolved. This CDR3 contains 15 residues. The germline gives CDR1 SGHNT, CDR2 YENEEA. The V end lost 6 bases, the J end lost 0 bases, and 13 bases lay between the germline ends. The CDR3 protein is CASSLLDVSTDTQYF. In DNA, the CDR3 is TGTGCCAGCAGTTTATTGGACGTCAGCACAGATACGCAGTATTTT.

The chain joins TRBV9 to TRBJ2-3; D perhaps matches TRBD2 (6 bases). Germline V lookup: CDR1 SGDLS, CDR2 YYNGEE. Trimming removed 0 bases from V and 7 bases from J, with 15 bases in between. The CDR3 is made up of 15 amino acids. CDR3 sequence (DNA): TGTGCCAGCAGCGTAGGGGACTCCAACACGAATACGCAGTATTTT. It encodes CASSVGDSNTNTQYF.

The chain links TRBV10-2 to TRBJ2-7; 7 nucleotides agree with TRBD1. This CDR3 spans 12 amino acids. Germline lookup yields CDR1 WSHSY and CDR2 SAAADI. Trimming took 7 bases from V and 2 from J; bases not matched to a gene: 2. CDR3 residues: CASNQGAYEQYF. The DNA of the CDR3 is TGCGCCAGCAATCAGGGGGCCTACGAGCAGTACTTC.

The table lists this clone with a few counts. The chain couples TRBV19 to TRBJ2-3; 9 nucleotides match TRBD1. With 7 bases clipped from V and 5 bases from J, the junction kept 10 bases outside the gene matches. Per germline, CDR1 LNHDA and CDR2 SQIVND (reference sequence). This CDR3 has 15 amino acids. In DNA form, the CDR3 reads TGTGCCAGTACCCTACAGGGGGCGTTTGGAGATACGCAGTATTTT. It translates to CASTLQGAFGDTQYF.

The gene calls are TRBV27 and TRBJ2-1; 9 bases are a match to TRBD2. The V gene's germline CDR1 is MNHEY and CDR2 SMNVEV (reference sequence). The CDR3 is 16 amino acids. The V gene end was trimmed by 6 bases and the J gene end by 6 bases; junction bases not matched to a gene: 12. CDR3 nucleotides: TGTGCCAGCAGCCCGGGGCGGGAGGGCCCCCTCAATGAGCAGTTCTTC. It is translated as CASSPGREGPLNEQFF.

The genes are TRBV6-1 and TRBJ2-1, with TRBD2 identical over 9 bases. V shed 0 bases, J shed 9 bases, and the junction held 12 bases outside the gene matches. Germline V lookup: CDR1 MNHNS, CDR2 SASEGT. The CDR3 runs 17 residues. The CDR3 spells CASSEALLAGLYVEQFF. CDR3 bases: TGTGCCAGCAGTGAAGCGCTCCTAGCGGGGCTATACGTTGAGCAGTTCTTC.

The V and J genes are TRBV27 and TRBJ2-1; the match to TRBD2 covers 8 bases. CDR3 length: 15 residues. The V and J ends lost 2 bases and 7 bases, in that order; junction bases with no gene match: 7. Germline V gene sequence: CDR1 MNHEY, CDR2 SMNVEV (reference sequence). CDR3 sequence: CASSLAGTRKNEQFF. In DNA form, the CDR3 reads TGTGCCAGCAGTTTAGCCGGGACTAGGAAGAATGAGCAGTTCTTC.

The chain is built from TRBV7-2 and TRBJ2-1; D is uncertain. The CDR3 covers 14 residues. Per the germline V gene, CDR1 is SGHTA and CDR2 is FQGNSA. V was clipped by 1 base and J by 3 bases, with 7 bases between them. The CDR3 coding sequence is TGTGCCAGCAGCTTAGAGGTTAACTACAATGAGCAGTTCTTC. The encoded protein is CASSLEVNYNEQFF.

The chain carries TRBV27 and TRBJ2-1, with 12 nucleotides matching TRBD2. The CDR3 length is 15 residues. Germline loops: CDR1 MNHEY, CDR2 SMNVEV (reference sequence). Trimming cost V 5 bases and J 5 bases; bases outside gene matches: 4. The CDR3 DNA reads TGTGCCAGCAGTCTCCGGACTAGCGGGGACAATGAGCAGTTCTTC. It translates to CASSLRTSGDNEQFF.

The V and J genes are TRBV5-1 and TRBJ1-1, with TRBD1 identical over 9 bases. The ends lost 6 bases at V and 1 base at J; junction bases unmatched: 4. This CDR3 comprises 14 residues. Looked up from germline, CDR1 is SGHRS and CDR2 is YFSETQ. In DNA, the CDR3 is TGCGCCAGCACCATACAGGGGGCGAACACTGAAGCTTTCTTT. Its protein product is CASTIQGANTEAFF.